Listed below are T cell receptor beta chains from one sample, sequenced in a study of early T cells in non-severe SARS-CoV-2 infection. TCRdb analysed the 5' RACE reads with MiXCR anew, one entry per CDR3 protein. Among tens of thousands of distinct CDR3 sequences listed, about 11% were seen once. The sample in question was whole blood, obtained at baseline. The receptors come from an adult who was a healthcare worker with PCR-confirmed SARS-CoV-2 infection or an uninfected control (not recorded which). Both conserved end residues are part of each CDR3. D genes are given only for firm matches.

-	TRBV2	TRBJ2-7	CASNGIGTYEQYF
-	TRBV10-3	TRBJ2-3	CAITEGRDTQYF
-	TRBV29-1	TRBJ1-3	CSVEASGTGNTIYF
TRBD2	TRBV28	TRBJ2-3	CASSSAGVGTDTQYF
-	TRBV7-6	TRBJ1-1	CASSQIRDTEAFF
-	TRBV12-3/TRBV12-4	TRBJ2-7	CASSMSGNYEQYF
TRBD1	TRBV6-5	TRBJ1-4	CASSSSLRDRGGKLFF
TRBD2	TRBV3-1	TRBJ2-7	CASSQLAGYEQYF
-	TRBV20-1	TRBJ2-3	CSASTFSGPSTDTQYF
TRBD2	TRBV7-2	TRBJ2-1	CASSFPPWRGISYNEQFF
-	TRBV20-1	TRBJ2-7	CSASGTSSYEQYF
-	TRBV5-1	TRBJ2-3	CASSPRQRRSTDTQYF
-	TRBV6-5	TRBJ1-5	CASQALTEGGNQPQHF
-	TRBV20-1	TRBJ1-2	CSASPSPDAGYGYTF
-	TRBV11-2	TRBJ2-7	CASRKPKGPYEQYF
-	TRBV20-1	TRBJ1-3	CSVLDTGSGNTIYF
-	TRBV6-5	TRBJ2-1	CASSYSPASYNEQFF